This T cell receptor beta chain was sequenced in a study of OX40 agonist ivuxolimab in advanced cancers. Study-level findings and limits: By week 6 at 0.1 to 3.0 mg/kg, blood CD4+ and CD8+ T cells had expanded clonally.

Method: immunoSEQ multiplex PCR; TCRdb's copy keeps in-frame clones and lacks some. The table lists 95,000 or so clones, over 75% of them singletons, with around 4% in the top ten. On this clone itself: No antigen is known for it.

The J segment lost 7 bases and the V segment lost 1 base, leaving 1 base of the junction unmatched. Looked up from germline, CDR1 is MGHRA and CDR2 is YSYEKL. CDR3 length: 12 residues. The sequence derives from an adult with an advanced solid tumor such as melanoma, head and neck, liver or kidney cancer. This rearrangement joins TRBV4-1 to TRBJ2-7; 7 bases fit TRBD1. The sample here was CD4+ or CD8+ T cells sorted from blood, taken in a trial of the OX40 agonist ivuxolimab. CDR3 sequence: CASSQGRGEQYF. In DNA form, the CDR3 reads TGCGCCAGCAGCCAAGGCAGGGGGGAGCAGTACTTC.